This TCR beta chain was captured in a study of shared clonotypes between healthy human individuals (TCRdb year 2020). In the study overall: A few men and two women, aged 18 to 49 years, made up the cohort. For each donor, CD4 naive and CD4 memory were each given three plates, CD8 naive was given two plates, and CD8 memory was given one plate. Blood TCR repertoires of five healthy adults were deeply sequenced to estimate repertoire size and the extent of clonotype sharing between individuals. To increase sequencing depth and limit assay-specific biases, TCR repertoire library preparation and sequencing were carried out by different laboratories using diverse techniques. Each donor's leukapheresis produced roughly between about 0.85 and 10 billion PBMCs. Findings and caveats that apply to the study as a whole: Sampling was restricted to blood, and TCR repertoires in tissues likely differ from the TCR repertoires found in blood. Even with the large sequencing depth, rarefaction of the sorted-subset datasets indicated that sequencing was incomplete. The small number of donors limited the genetic and exposure-history diversity represented. Clonotypes shared by all four sorted-subset donors showed higher generation probabilities than non-shared clonotypes. When a handful of donors were compared, the shared fraction of clonotypes was 5% to 6.5% for naive CD4, approximately 3.5% for naive CD8, 2% to 2.5% for memory CD4, and 0.35% to 0.4% for memory CD8. Pairwise subsampling indicated that sequencing depth was expected to affect the degree of clonotype sharing among donors. Naive subsets generally had larger estimated clonotype richness than memory subsets.

Of note for this clone: The clone's antigen remains unknown. Base qualities are missing; no much larger clone stands one base away.

CD8 naive samples were obtained by positive selection for CCR7 among CD45RO-negative cells, yielding a CD45RA+CCR7+ population from which TemRA cells were excluded. The donors were healthy, HIV-negative adults who had no recently reported acute infections or vaccinations. Only Caucasian adults living in Nashville, Tennessee, USA were represented among the donors. Blood was obtained by leukapheresis, after which PBMCs were separated by Ficoll-Histopaque density gradient centrifugation and cryopreserved in liquid nitrogen vapor phase. Purity and quantity of every magnetically sorted T cell population were checked by analytical flow cytometry. Each sorted fraction had its genomic DNA isolated and then quantified by UV absorbance on a Nanodrop 2000c. Using the deep immunoSEQ assay, multiplex PCR amplified TCR CDR3 regions from genomic DNA. Extracted genomic DNA from each cell subset was spread evenly across all wells of several immunoSEQ 96-well plates, with each plate serving as a replicate. For sorted subsets, each replicate PCR was loaded with about 0.2 ug genomic DNA, equivalent to approximately 27,000 T cell genomes. Purified libraries were measured with a Qubit 3.0 fluorometer, size-checked on a Bioanalyzer 2100, and measured again with the KAPA Library Quantification kit. Every immunoSEQ 96-well plate was sequenced on a separate single-read 150-cycle Illumina NextSeq 550 flow cell. The study's own analysis went as follows. The immunoSEQ output contained only junctional sequences without quality scores, so filtering could not match that applied to full-length reads. Sequences were annotated with PyIR, a Python wrapper for IgBLAST v1.9, and V/J genes and CDR3 were assigned using IMGT germline references. Reads with weak V/J assignments (E-value above 1e-6), missing CDR3, stop codons, out-of-frame junctions, or ambiguous translated residues were removed. A V3J clonotype was defined by an identical inferred V gene, J gene, and CDR3 amino acid sequence. The percentage overlap between two repertoires was calculated by dividing the number of shared unique clonotypes by the size of the smaller repertoire. Repertoire richness was assessed with RTK rarefaction, the Chao1 estimator, and Recon v2.1 estimates of unobserved clonotypes. Generation probabilities were computed with OLGA for all TCRbeta clonotypes obtained by the gDNA method from a few donors. This immuneACCESS table, as held by TCRdb, lists in-frame sequences with V and J called but not all clones. Of the missing ones, under half trace to an unresolved V gene in checked studies; the others have no known cause. The DNA was the basis for D and trimming; V, J and clone size are from that table. The sample has roughly 2,000,000 clones on record, over 85% of them singletons. The ten largest clonotypes hold around 1.8% of the sample.

The CDR3 sequence holds 14 residues, the cysteine and phenylalanine included. Only the CDR3 DNA is retained, 42 bases long and in frame from the first base. At the junction V is shortened by 0 bases and J by 5 bases, with 11 bases in between. CDR1 and CDR2 are drawn from the germline V gene: LGHNA, YNFKEQ. The V gene is TRBV4-2 and the J gene is TRBJ2-7; the D gene is perhaps TRBD1, from 5 matching bases. This clonotype originated in a man between 18 and 29 years old in good health. Some clones in this sample may be carry-over from other donors' samples. What was sequenced was naive CD8+ T cells from PBMCs. The cell subset or site label, read with the paper, signifies: CD45RA+CCR7+. At the DNA level, the sequence is TGTGCCAGCAGCCAAGATCCAGGGCCCAACGAGCAGTACTTC. Its protein is CASSQDPGPNEQYF.